The sequence of this TCR beta chain was determined in a study of shared clonotypes between healthy human individuals. The authors' processing: Junction-only immunoSEQ data arrived without quality scores, meaning filtering differed. Here immunoSEQ multiplex PCR was the method, and the copy in TCRdb shows in-frame clones only, minus some. D and trimming come from the DNA, and the V and J calls and clone size come from that table. In the table there are about 1.5 million clones, 96% of which are singletons. Regarding this clone: No antigen is known for it.

Study results and caveats: Non-shared clonotypes had lower generation probabilities than those shared by all four donors.

The TCR comes from a man between 25 and 39 years old in good health. The sequenced material came from naive CD4+ T cells sorted from blood. The subset was: CD45RA+ positively selected.

The CDR3 loop is CASSPSGGSGQPQHF. CDR3 DNA sequence: TGCGCCAGCAGCCCATCAGGGGGCTCGGGCCAGCCCCAGCATTTT. The chain employs TRBV5-1 and TRBJ1-5; 8 positions agree with TRBD1. Germline loops: CDR1 SGHRS, CDR2 YFSETQ. The CDR3 contains 15 residues. Trimming at V came to 4 bases and at J to 7 bases, leaving 10 bases not matched to a gene.